The clone carrying this TCR beta chain was counted ten times or more. What it recognizes is unknown. This sample is part of a study of Graves' ophthalmopathy and Graves' hyperthyroidism. Study context: The term stable hyperthyroidism indicated an absence of ophthalmopathy within 18 months of follow-up.

Diagnoses were established from clinical symptoms, serum thyroxine, TRAb, thyroid ultrasound and orbital computed tomography. Findings of the study overall: Using 13 signatures, a model distinguished ophthalmopathy from stable hyperthyroidism, reaching about 89% sensitivity and around 81% specificity.

This CDR3 comprises 17 residues. Trimming cost V 5 bases and J 3 bases; bases outside gene matches: 9. Germline V gives CDR1 ENHRY, CDR2 SYGVKD. CDR3 regions of TCR beta were amplified from RNA transcripts. A first-round RT-PCR used HTBI primers, followed by a second-round multiplex PCR. TCRdb recomputed calls from the multiplex PCR reads with MiXCR, one row per CDR3 protein. The table has about 1.2 million distinct CDR3 sequences, less than 45% seen once. What was sequenced was peripheral blood or thyroid tissue (not recorded which). The chain is built from TRBV10-3 and TRBJ2-5; 13 bases align to TRBD2. This TCR was sampled from an adult man with Graves' hyperthyroidism. CDR3 bases: TGTGCCATCAGTCGGACTAGCGGGAGTTTGGTAAAAGAGACCCAGTACTTC. As protein: CAISRTSGSLVKETQYF.